A single sample gave rise to the 18 T cell receptor beta chains below, sequenced in a study of T cell responses to AZD1222 COVID-19 vaccine. TCRdb keeps only in-frame clones here, not all; method: immunoSEQ multiplex PCR. Of some 170,000 clones listed, under 95% are singletons. The sequenced sample was peripheral blood, obtained on day 0 of MenACWY control vaccination. These receptors came from an adult in good health.

The rearrangement links TRBV6-6 to TRBJ2-5, with TRBD2 identical over 12 bases. CDR3 length: 16 amino acids. Germline V gives CDR1 MNHNY, CDR2 SVGAGI (reference sequence). J was trimmed by 1 base and V by 5 bases; bases with no gene match: 5. CDR3 amino acids: CASSTSLAGGQETQYF. DNA of the CDR3: TGTGCCAGCAGTACCTCACTAGCGGGAGGCCAAGAGACCCAGTACTTC.

This chain links TRBV18 with TRBJ1-5; unclear D gene. The CDR3 loop spans 17 amino acids. The germline V and J ends were trimmed by 3 bases and 7 bases, with 22 bases remaining between them. Per the germline V gene, CDR1 is KGHSH and CDR2 is LQKENI. Here the CDR3 reads CASSPSLGGDAGQPQHF. In DNA form, the CDR3 reads TGTGCCAGCTCACCTAGCCTCGGCGGCGACGCAGGACAGCCCCAGCATTTT.

V gene TRBV5-6 combines with J gene TRBJ2-1; TRBD2 aligns across 8 bases. Germline trimming cut 1 base from V and 10 bases from J; bases unmatched to any gene: 10. The V gene's germline CDR1 is SGHDT and CDR2 YYEEEE. This CDR3 spans 15 amino acids. As DNA, the CDR3 is TGTGCCAGCAGCTTGCCGGGAGGGGTTTTCTTGGAGCAGTTCTTC. This codes for CASSLPGGVFLEQFF.

This chain connects TRBV10-3 to TRBJ2-2; TRBD2 might be the D (5 bases). The CDR3 has 13 residues. Deletions cut 0 bases from V and 10 bases from J, with 9 bases between. CDR1 is ENHRY, CDR2 SYGVKD, per germline. The DNA for the CDR3 is TGTGCCATCAGTGAGTCGAGGCGGGTGGAGCTGTTTTTT. It specifies CAISESRRVELFF.

This clone was observed a handful of times. The chain combines TRBV5-1 with TRBJ2-7; unclear D gene. V was shortened by 6 bases and J by 6 bases, with 13 bases between the two germline ends. CDR3 length: 12 amino acids. Germline assignment: CDR1 SGHRS and CDR2 YFSETQ. CDR3 loop: CASKEHSSEQYF. CDR3 bases: TGCGCCAGCAAGGAACACTCCAGCGAGCAGTACTTC.

The chain joins TRBV12-3 or TRBV12-4 to TRBJ2-1; 8 nucleotides agree with TRBD2. CDR3 length: 13 amino acids. With V trimmed by 5 bases and J by 9 bases, 6 bases remained unmatched. The CDR3 loop reads CASSMGLGGEQFF. The DNA of the CDR3 is TGTGCCAGCAGTATGGGACTAGGGGGTGAGCAGTTCTTC.

The rearrangement joins TRBV11-2 to TRBJ1-1; maybe TRBD1 (6 bases). The length of the CDR3 is 15 residues. Germline V lookup: CDR1 SGHAT, CDR2 FQNNGV. V lost 3 bases, J lost 1 base, and 12 bases lay in between. The CDR3 sequence: CASSFGRGANTEAFF. CDR3 DNA sequence: TGTGCCAGCAGCTTCGGCAGGGGAGCGAACACTGAAGCTTTCTTT.

The rearrangement links TRBV5-1 to TRBJ2-7, with D possibly matching TRBD1 (6 bases). V dropped 1 base and J dropped 12 bases, with 23 bases sitting between them. Germline V gene sequence: CDR1 SGHRS, CDR2 YFSETQ. This CDR3 is built from 15 residues. This chain's CDR3 is CASSLIIGGRVDSYF. In nucleotides, the CDR3 is TGCGCCAGCAGCTTGATTATTGGGGGCAGGGTAGATTCGTACTTC.

This sequence joins TRBV7-9 and TRBJ2-7; the D gene could be TRBD1 or TRBD2 (5 bases each). Trimming pared 5 bases from V and 1 base from J, leaving 15 bases between. The CDR3 is 15 residues long. The germline V gene has CDR1 SEHNR and CDR2 FQNEAQ (reference sequence). The CDR3 reads CASSDRRDPSYEQYF. For the CDR3, the DNA is TGTGCCAGCAGCGATAGAAGGGACCCTTCCTACGAGCAGTACTTC. The full variable domain, rest sourced from reference TRBV7-9 and TRBJ2-7, is DTGVSQNPRHKITKRGQNVTFRCDPISEHNRLYWYRQTLGQGPEFLTYFQNEAQLEKSRLLSDRFSAERPKGSFSTLEIQRTEQGDSAMYLCASSDRRDPSYEQYFGPGTRLTVT.

The rearrangement joins TRBV11-3 to TRBJ1-4; D not resolved. The V end was cut by 1 base, the J end by 0 bases, with 6 bases between. The CDR3 covers 15 residues. Germline V gene sequence: CDR1 SGHNT, CDR2 YENEEA. The DNA for the CDR3 is TGTGCCAGCAGCTTAGTCCCTGCAACTAATGAAAAACTGTTTTTT. Amino acid sequence: CASSLVPATNEKLFF. Full variable domain (outside the CDR3, taken from reference TRBV11-3 and TRBJ1-4): EAGVVQSPRYKIIEKKQPVAFWCNPISGHNTLYWYLQNLGQGPELLIRYENEEAVDDSQLPKDRFSAERLKGVDSTLKIQPAELGDSAVYLCASSLVPATNEKLFFGSGTQLSVL.

The chain has TRBV19 and TRBJ2-1; 9 nucleotides align to TRBD2. CDR1 is LNHDA, CDR2 SQIVND, per germline (reference sequence). Trimming took 7 bases from V and 7 from J; bases not matched to a gene: 8. This CDR3 is 14 amino acids long. The CDR3 coding sequence is TGTGCCAGTACCTTTGGACTAGCGCAGAATGAGCAGTTCTTC. As protein: CASTFGLAQNEQFF.

V gene TRBV28 combines with J gene TRBJ1-5, with 7 bases identical to TRBD1. Germline assignment: CDR1 MDHEN and CDR2 SYDVKM. This CDR3 region has 14 residues. V shed 8 bases and J 1 base; nucleotides not matched to a gene: 5. The CDR3 is CASSQTGSNQPQHF. In DNA, the CDR3 is TGTGCCAGCTCACAGACAGGGAGCAATCAGCCCCAGCATTTT.

This clone has only one observation. The V gene is TRBV5-1, the J gene TRBJ2-5; 13 bases are shared with TRBD2. There are 16 residues in the CDR3. Germline loops: CDR1 SGHRS, CDR2 YFSETQ. The J segment lost 5 bases and the V segment lost 0 bases, leaving 4 bases of the junction unmatched. The CDR3: CASSLVGTSGTETQYF. The CDR3 DNA sequence: TGCGCCAGCAGCTTGGTTGGGACTAGCGGGACTGAGACCCAGTACTTC.

This sequence joins TRBV27 and TRBJ2-7; TRBD1 is a possible D gene (6 bases). The germline V and J ends were trimmed by 3 bases and 2 bases, with 11 bases remaining between them. Germline V CDR1 and CDR2: MNHEY, SMNVEV (reference sequence). This CDR3 region has 14 residues. This CDR3 reads CASSLTGTTYEQYF. The DNA for the CDR3 is TGTGCCAGCAGTTTGACAGGAACGACCTACGAGCAGTACTTC.

The CDR3 spells CASSAPFGFDLPEKLFF. For the CDR3, the DNA is TGTGCCAGTAGTGCCCCTTTCGGTTTCGACCTTCCGGAAAAACTGTTTTTT. The chain has TRBV19 and TRBJ1-4; no reliable D call. The length of the CDR3 is 17 residues. The germline V gene encodes CDR1 LNHDA and CDR2 SQIVND (reference sequence). Trimming removed 5 bases from V and 8 bases from J, with 24 bases in between. Full variable domain (missing parts from reference TRBV19 and TRBJ1-4): DGGITQSPKYLFRKEGQNVTLSCEQNLNHDAMYWYRQDPGQGLRLIYYSQIVNDFQKGDIAEGYSVSREKKESFPLTVTSAQKNPTAFYLCASSAPFGFDLPEKLFFGSGTQLSVL.

The chain links TRBV10-3 to TRBJ2-4, with D perhaps matching TRBD1 (6 bases). This CDR3 region has 15 residues. Germline V gene sequence: CDR1 ENHRY, CDR2 SYGVKD. Trimming shortened V by 5 bases and J by 6 bases, and 17 bases separated the two germline ends. CDR3 protein: CAISKDSALLNIQYF. The CDR3 DNA is TGTGCCATCAGTAAGGACAGTGCTCTTCTAAACATTCAGTACTTC.

CDR3 DNA: TGTGCCAGCAGCTATAAGGGGGAAGGGAACTATGGCTACACCTTC. This gives the protein CASSYKGEGNYGYTF. V is TRBV11-2 and J is TRBJ1-2; a weak D match, TRBD1 (6 bases). The CDR3 loop spans 15 amino acids. Germline assignment: CDR1 SGHAT and CDR2 FQNNGV. Trimming left V 4 bases short and J 2 bases short, with 14 bases between.

CDR3 amino acids: CASSMIQPGAEQYF. In DNA, the CDR3 is TGTGCCAGTAGTATGATTCAACCCGGCGCGGAGCAGTACTTC. The J gene is TRBJ2-7, the V gene TRBV19; D unclear. CDR3 length: 14 residues. V lost 3 bases, J lost 7 bases, and 16 bases lay in between. The germline CDR1 and CDR2 sequences are LNHDA and SQIVND (reference sequence).